One and the same sample provided the 19 T cell receptor beta chains below, sequenced in a study of blood T cells in healthy people across ages. Primers used in a second PCR of about 6 to 11 cycles were a sample-barcoded 5' primer and a J-beta primer mix. Using its own MiXCR run on the 5' RACE reads, TCRdb lists one record per CDR3 protein. Seen here are roughly 900,000 distinct CDR3 sequences, about 48% observed once, and the top ten hold over 10%. Input material: blood. The receptors were gathered from a man aged 25 to 40 in good health.

CDR3 sequence: CASSFPGTSYEQYF. The CDR3 DNA follows: TGTGCCAGCAGCTTTCCTGGGACCTCCTACGAGCAGTACTTC. This sequence joins TRBV28 and TRBJ2-7; D possibly uses TRBD1 or TRBD2 (5 bases each). The CDR3 is 14 amino acids. Trimming removed 6 bases at V and 0 bases at J, with 12 bases between. CDR1 is MDHEN and CDR2 is SYDVKM in the germline V gene.

The rearrangement uses TRBV29-1 and TRBJ2-7, with 7 bases identical to TRBD1. The CDR3 is made up of 11 amino acids. V trimming: 8 bases; J trimming: 7 bases; junction bases outside the gene matches: 8. Germline lookup yields CDR1 SQVTM and CDR2 ANQGSEA. The CDR3 is CSIDRAREQYF. The DNA for the CDR3 is TGCAGCATCGACAGGGCTAGAGAGCAGTACTTC.

The table lists this clonotype with a few counts. The chain combines TRBV30 with TRBJ2-4; D possibly matches TRBD1 or TRBD2 (6 bases each). Judging by the DNA end, TRBJ2-7 fits better; the J call may be wrong. Germline assignment: CDR1 GTSNPN and CDR2 SVGIG (reference sequence). The CDR3 covers 13 residues. This CDR3 is CAWRGGTRYEQYF. Written as DNA, the CDR3 is TGTGCCTGGAGGGGGGGCACCCGTTACGAGCAGTACTTC.

This clonotype occurred once. The genes are TRBV6-1 and TRBJ2-1; no firm D call. Trimming stripped 7 bases from V and 2 bases from J, with 15 bases between. Germline V gives CDR1 MNHNS, CDR2 SASEGT. The CDR3 is made up of 15 amino acids. The CDR3 here is CASITGRGTYNEQFF. DNA of the CDR3: TGTGCCAGCATTACCGGACGCGGCACCTACAATGAGCAGTTCTTC.

This chain joins TRBV30 and TRBJ1-5; 9 bases fit TRBD1. The germline CDR1 and CDR2 sequences are GTSNPN and SVGIG (reference sequence). The CDR3 spans 14 residues. J lost 6 bases, V lost 2 bases, and 5 bases had no gene match. The CDR3: CAWSPGTGLQPQHF. CDR3 nucleotide sequence: TGTGCCTGGAGTCCCGGGACAGGGCTTCAGCCCCAGCATTTT.

The chain carries TRBV24-1 and TRBJ2-1; maybe TRBD1 (7 bases). The CDR3 length is 15 residues. V dropped 9 bases and J dropped 4 bases, with 18 bases sitting between them. The germline gives CDR1 KGHDR, CDR2 SFDVKD. CDR3 amino acids: CATGGLDREYNEQFF. The CDR3 DNA is TGTGCCACCGGGGGGCTCGACAGGGAGTACAATGAGCAGTTCTTC.

Only a few counts were recorded for this clonotype. The genes are TRBV29-1 and TRBJ2-5, with D perhaps TRBD1 (5 bases). V shed 6 bases and J shed 1 base, with 9 bases lying between them. This CDR3 contains 12 residues. In germline, CDR1 is SQVTM, CDR2 ANQGSEA. CDR3 coding DNA: TGCAGCGTACAGGACATCCAAGAGACCCAGTACTTC. This codes for CSVQDIQETQYF.

The genes are TRBV6-5 and TRBJ2-5; 9 bases line up with TRBD2. The CDR3 length is 16 residues. The germline CDR1 and CDR2 sequences are MNHEY and SVGAGI. Trimming took 0 bases from V and 5 from J; bases not matched to a gene: 7. This CDR3 is CASSYSSGGNSETQYF. Written as DNA, the CDR3 is TGTGCCAGCAGTTACTCAAGCGGGGGGAATTCTGAGACCCAGTACTTC.

The chain carries TRBV7-2 and TRBJ1-5, with D perhaps matching TRBD1 (6 bases). The CDR3 is made up of 14 amino acids. Trimming pared 5 bases from V and 4 bases from J, leaving 12 bases between. Germline assignment: CDR1 SGHTA and CDR2 FQGNSA. CDR3 DNA: TGTGCCAGCAGCGCGGACAGCTTAAATCAGCCCCAGCATTTT. Protein sequence: CASSADSLNQPQHF.

This chain uses TRBV24-1 with TRBJ2-3; D may be TRBD1 (5 bases). Germline CDR1 reads KGHDR; CDR2 reads SFDVKD. Trimming cost V 4 bases and J 2 bases, with 12 bases left between them. This CDR3 is 15 amino acids long. This CDR3 reads CATSDPTAATDTQYF. In nucleotides, the CDR3 is TGTGCCACCAGTGACCCGACAGCCGCCACAGATACGCAGTATTTT.

V is TRBV12-3 or TRBV12-4 and J is TRBJ1-5; D gene unclear. The germline V and J ends were trimmed by 3 bases and 9 bases, with 9 bases remaining between them. This CDR3 is 12 amino acids long. The CDR3 nucleotides read TGTGCCAGCAGTTTGAGGAGTCGGCCCCAGCATTTT. It yields the protein CASSLRSRPQHF.

This chain connects TRBV20-1 to TRBJ2-6; D gene unclear. CDR3 length: 15 residues. Trimming cost V 2 bases and J 0 bases, with 8 bases left between them. Germline-derived CDR1 and CDR2 are DFQATT and SNEGSKA (reference sequence). In DNA, the CDR3 is TGCAGTGCTAGACTAGTTTACTCTGGGGCCAACGTCCTGACTTTC. Amino acid sequence: CSARLVYSGANVLTF.

This clonotype was recorded a few times. The chain couples TRBV28 to TRBJ2-3; D call uncertain. The CDR3 totals 14 residues. V was cut by 2 bases and J by 2 bases, with 8 bases left in between. Per germline, CDR1 MDHEN and CDR2 SYDVKM. The CDR3 DNA reads TGTGCCAGCAGTTTAGCTGGGTACACAGATACGCAGTATTTT. Its translation: CASSLAGYTDTQYF. Supplemented by reference TRBV28 and TRBJ2-3, the full variable domain reads DVKVTQSSRYLVKRTGEKVFLECVQDMDHENMFWYRQDPGLGLRLIYFSYDVKMKEKGDIPEGYSVSREKKERFSLILESASTNQTSMYLCASSLAGYTDTQYFGPGTRLTVL.

There are a few counts of this clonotype. This chain uses TRBV25-1 with TRBJ1-2; the match to TRBD1 covers 10 bases. Germline values: CDR1 MGHDK, CDR2 SYGVNS. CDR3 length equals 14 residues. With V trimmed by 4 bases and J by 7 bases, 6 bases remained unmatched. The CDR3 loop is CASSVGWTGGGYTF. Written as DNA, the CDR3 is TGTGCCAGCAGTGTGGGTTGGACAGGGGGTGGCTACACCTTC.

This clonotype was seen a few times. This chain links TRBV6-5 with TRBJ1-2; D not certain. V was cut by 0 bases and J by 8 bases, with 16 bases left in between. The CDR3 is 15 amino acids. Germline V gene lookup returns CDR1 MNHEY and CDR2 SVGAGI. The CDR3 loop reads CASSYSPLAQRGYTF. CDR3 DNA sequence: TGTGCCAGCAGTTACTCTCCCCTCGCCCAGCGGGGCTACACCTTC.

The chain carries TRBV28 and TRBJ1-1, with 10 bases aligning to TRBD1. This CDR3 has 15 amino acids. The germline V gene encodes CDR1 MDHEN and CDR2 SYDVKM. Losses at the gene ends were 5 bases for V and 3 bases for J; bases not matched to a gene: 6. As DNA, the CDR3 is TGTGCCAGCAGTGCGACAGGGGGCAGTGACACTGAAGCTTTCTTT. Translation: CASSATGGSDTEAFF.

J is TRBJ2-7 and V is TRBV7-9; possibly TRBD2 for D (6 bases). The V end was cut by 0 bases, the J end by 2 bases, with 17 bases between. CDR3 length equals 17 residues. The germline V gene encodes CDR1 SEHNR and CDR2 FQNEAQ (reference sequence). In DNA, the CDR3 is TGTGCCAGCAGCTTAGCCAGGGACTCGGCCTACCCCTACGAGCAGTACTTC. Amino acids: CASSLARDSAYPYEQYF.

The chain carries TRBV18 and TRBJ1-5; no clear D. From germline, CDR1 is KGHSH and CDR2 LQKENI. This CDR3 has 15 residues. V dropped 2 bases and J dropped 2 bases, with 10 bases sitting between them. Here the CDR3 reads CASSPSQVGNQPQHF. In DNA, the CDR3 is TGTGCCAGCTCACCAAGCCAGGTGGGCAATCAGCCCCAGCATTTT.

On this clonotype: This may be a read error, as it is one base from a much larger clone. The chain joins TRBV20-1 to TRBJ2-4; D is unclear. Trimming stripped 6 bases from V and 0 bases from J, with 18 bases between. In germline, CDR1 is DFQATT, CDR2 SNEGSKA (reference sequence). This CDR3 is 16 amino acids long. DNA for the CDR3: TGCAGTGCGATTACAATCTCGGCTTTAGCCAAAAACATTCAGTACTTC. Amino acids: CSAITISALAKNIQYF.